Listed below are T cell receptor beta chains from one sample, sequenced in a study of shared clonotypes between healthy human individuals. Measured with immunoSEQ multiplex PCR; TCRdb has only the in-frame clones, and not every one. The table has about 610,000 clones, around 96% seen once. Source material: naive CD8+ T cells sorted from blood. The receptors here all came from a woman aged 25 to 39 in good health. Each CDR3 is given with its conserved first and last residue. Each record gives: D gene, J gene, V gene, CDR3 protein, CDR3 DNA. The D gene is left open where the match is weak.

. TRBJ1-1 TRBV30 CASNGAGSGTEAFF TGTGCCTCCAACGGGGCAGGATCGGGCACTGAAGCTTTCTTT
. TRBJ1-3 TRBV30 CAWKGVGHTIYF TGTGCCTGGAAAGGGGTAGGACACACCATATATTTT
. TRBJ1-2 TRBV4-1 CASSLSGGVNYGYTF TGCGCCAGCAGCCTGTCCGGGGGCGTCAACTATGGCTACACCTTC
. TRBJ1-3 TRBV4-1 CASSQVLRTTGNTIYF TGCGCCAGCAGCCAAGTCCTCCGGACGACCGGAAACACCATATATTTT
TRBD1 TRBJ2-7 TRBV6-5 CASSYRGLYEQYF TGTGCCAGCAGTTACAGGGGGCTCTACGAGCAGTACTTC
TRBD1 TRBJ2-7 TRBV30 CAWEGQGGYEQYF TGTGCCTGGGAAGGACAGGGCGGCTACGAGCAGTACTTC
. TRBJ1-4 TRBV7-9 CASSPGTSTRDEKLFF TGTGCCAGCAGCCCGGGGACTTCGACCAGGGATGAAAAACTGTTTTTT
. TRBJ1-4 TRBV7-9 CASSLAVTELQALYEKLFF TGTGCCAGCAGCTTAGCAGTAACTGAACTACAGGCCCTATATGAAAAACTGTTTTTT
TRBD2 TRBJ2-1 TRBV7-8 CASRGTSGSFDEQFF TGTGCCAGCAGGGGGACTAGCGGGAGTTTCGATGAGCAGTTCTTC
. TRBJ2-1 TRBV7-8 CASSTGVVSYNEQFF TGTGCCAGCAGCACAGGAGTTGTCTCCTACAATGAGCAGTTCTTC
. TRBJ1-5 TRBV4-1 CASSQQKGDQPQHF TGCGCCAGCAGCCAACAGAAGGGGGATCAGCCCCAGCATTTT